Below are 24 T cell receptor beta chains sequenced from a single sample in a study of regulatory T cells in long-lasting Graves disease. The time point here: newly diagnosed GD, antithyroid drugs for less than 3 months. PBMCs were the source of the RNA used for TCR sequencing. According to the study, TCR beta libraries were built with iRepertoire HTBI primers and CDR3-region Arm-PCR. TCRdb analysed the multiplex PCR reads with MiXCR anew, one entry per CDR3 protein. Among fewer than 350,000 distinct CDR3 sequences, 18% were seen once, and the ten largest hold about 36%. The sample in question was peripheral blood mononuclear cells (PBMCs), obtained at new diagnosis, from a patient treated with antithyroid drugs. The origin of the receptors is a female donor with Graves disease.

In regard to this clonotype: This may stem from a read error, because a much larger clone lies one nucleotide away. The gene calls are TRBV3-1 and TRBJ2-1; D is unresolved. The CDR3 consists of 11 residues. CDR1 and CDR2 from the germline V gene are LGHDT and YNNKEL (reference sequence). CDR3 region: CGSSRKYEQFF. The DNA of the CDR3 is TGTGGCAGCAGCCGTAAATACGAGCAGTTCTTC.

Ten or more counts support this clonotype. The chain employs TRBV10-1 and TRBJ1-5, with D uncertain. Germline V gene sequence: CDR1 WNHNN, CDR2 SYGVQD (reference sequence). This CDR3 region has 17 residues. V was trimmed by 0 bases and J by 7 bases, leaving 19 bases between them. The CDR3, as DNA: TGCGCCAGCAGTGAGTCGACTCCCCTGCCGGCCCTCCAGCCCCAGCATTTT. It specifies CASSESTPLPALQPQHF.

V gene TRBV6-1 combines with J gene TRBJ1-1, with D maybe TRBD1 (6 bases). CDR3 size: 15 residues. The germline V gene has CDR1 MNHNS and CDR2 SASEGT. The V and J ends lost 6 bases and 6 bases respectively, with 20 bases between them. The chain's CDR3 is CASSPTTGKVSEAFF. The CDR3 coding sequence is TGTGCCAGCAGCCCGACGACAGGTAAAGTCTCTGAAGCTTTCTTT.

This clonotype was recorded at least ten times. J is TRBJ1-2 and V is TRBV7-9; a weak D match, TRBD1 (5 bases). The ends were cut back, 6 bases at V and 3 bases at J, with 11 bases in the middle. The CDR3 consists of 13 residues. Germline loops: CDR1 SEHNR, CDR2 FQNEAQ (reference sequence). The CDR3 region is CASRAGSDYGYTF. The CDR3 DNA reads TGTGCCAGCAGAGCAGGGTCCGACTATGGCTACACCTTC.

There are many counts of this clonotype. The chain joins TRBV28 to TRBJ1-2; D is possibly TRBD1 (6 bases). The CDR3 covers 17 residues. CDR1 and CDR2 from the germline V gene are MDHEN and SYDVKM. Trimming cost V 4 bases and J 6 bases, with 24 bases left between them. CDR3 sequence: CASSSAGALSPIDGYTF. The DNA for the CDR3 is TGTGCCAGCAGTTCCGCAGGGGCCCTATCCCCTATTGATGGCTACACCTTC.

This clonotype was seen a handful of times. This sequence joins TRBV3-1 and TRBJ2-3; 8 bases map to TRBD2. CDR1 and CDR2 from the germline V gene are LGHDT and YNNKEL (reference sequence). This CDR3 region has 17 residues. Trimming at V came to 1 base and at J to 5 bases, leaving 11 bases not matched to a gene. CDR3 sequence reads: CASSQGRRGSGGDTQYF. Written as DNA, the CDR3 is TGTGCCAGCAGCCAAGGAAGGCGCGGGAGCGGGGGAGATACGCAGTATTTT.

This clonotype came up a few times. The chain has TRBV5-6 and TRBJ2-3; D is unresolved. Trimming cost V 1 base and J 5 bases, with 11 bases left between them. The CDR3 is 14 residues long. Germline V gene data show CDR1 as SGHDT and CDR2 as YYEEEE. For the CDR3, the DNA is TGTGCCAGCAGCTTGCGGATCACTCTAGATACGCAGTATTTT. Translated: CASSLRITLDTQYF.

This clonotype was seen many times. This chain uses TRBV19 with TRBJ2-5, with D possibly being TRBD1 or TRBD2 (5 bases each). Germline V gene lookup returns CDR1 LNHDA and CDR2 SQIVND (reference sequence). V lost 2 bases and J 5 bases, leaving 9 bases between the germline ends. CDR3 size: 13 residues. CDR3: CASSILGEETQYF. CDR3 DNA: TGTGCCAGTAGTATACTGGGGGAGGAGACCCAGTACTTC. Full variable domain (outside the CDR3, taken from reference TRBV19 and TRBJ2-5): DGGITQSPKYLFRKEGQNVTLSCEQNLNHDAMYWYRQDPGQGLRLIYYSQIVNDFQKGDIAEGYSVSREKKESFPLTVTSAQKNPTAFYLCASSILGEETQYFGPGTRLLVL.

Ten or more counts support this clonotype. V gene TRBV7-9 combines with J gene TRBJ2-1; a possible D gene is TRBD2 (6 bases). The CDR3 spans 20 residues. V was pared by 0 bases and J by 7 bases, with 28 bases between. Germline CDR1 and CDR2: SEHNR and FQNEAQ (reference sequence). The CDR3 sequence is CASSLARASALRRGFNEQFF. The CDR3 DNA sequence: TGTGCCAGCAGCTTAGCGCGGGCTAGCGCTCTAAGAAGGGGCTTTAATGAGCAGTTCTTC.

In its sample, this clonotype was seen many times. This chain connects TRBV19 to TRBJ2-2; maybe TRBD2 (6 bases). Trimming removed 11 bases from V and 3 bases from J, with 19 bases in between. The CDR3 extends over 15 amino acids. Germline CDR1 and CDR2: LNHDA and SQIVND (reference sequence). The CDR3 sequence: CAVENRGWYTGELFF. CDR3 sequence (DNA): TGTGCCGTAGAAAACCGGGGGTGGTACACCGGGGAGCTGTTTTTT.

This clonotype was seen at least ten times. V and J are TRBV20-1 and TRBJ2-5; TRBD2 aligns across 11 bases. The V gene end was trimmed by 5 bases and the J gene end by 3 bases; junction bases not matched to a gene: 11. From germline, CDR1 is DFQATT and CDR2 SNEGSKA (reference sequence). This CDR3 is built from 16 residues. Written as DNA, the CDR3 is TGCAGTGCTCCGCCTCTGGTAGCGGGAGGGAAAGAGACCCAGTACTTC. Translation gives CSAPPLVAGGKETQYF.

The chain has TRBV2 and TRBJ2-5; D might be TRBD2 (6 bases). Between the trimmed V and J ends, which lost 5 bases and 4 bases, there was a span of 11 bases. Germline V gene sequence: CDR1 SNHLY, CDR2 FYNNEI. The CDR3 has 13 amino acids. CDR3 DNA sequence: TGTGCCAGCAGTAAAGGGAGGCTAGAGACCCAGTACTTC. Amino acids: CASSKGRLETQYF.

The sample holds many counts of this clonotype. The chain combines TRBV11-2 with TRBJ2-5, with 9 bases identical to TRBD1. J gave up 5 bases and V 1 base, and 11 bases lay outside the gene matches. The CDR3 contains 17 residues. The V gene's germline CDR1 is SGHAT and CDR2 FQNNGV. The CDR3 DNA reads TGTGCCAGCAGCTTAGGCGCTACAGGGGGCGCGTATGAGACCCAGTACTTC. Translation: CASSLGATGGAYETQYF. Full variable domain (outside the CDR3, taken from reference TRBV11-2 and TRBJ2-5): EAGVAQSPRYKIIEKRQSVAFWCNPISGHATLYWYQQILGQGPKLLIQFQNNGVVDDSQLPKDRFSAERLKGVDSTLKIQPAKLEDSAVYLCASSLGATGGAYETQYFGPGTRLLVL.

At least ten counts were recorded for this clonotype. The rearrangement links TRBV20-1 to TRBJ2-5; D is unresolved. V was trimmed by 0 bases and J by 5 bases, leaving 7 bases between them. Germline CDR1 and CDR2: DFQATT and SNEGSKA (reference sequence). The CDR3 covers 12 residues. Here the CDR3 reads CSARDWLETQYF. CDR3 nucleotides: TGCAGTGCTAGAGATTGGTTGGAGACCCAGTACTTC.

This clonotype was counted many times. The chain joins TRBV19 to TRBJ1-1; D is unresolved. Germline V gene data show CDR1 as LNHDA and CDR2 as SQIVND (reference sequence). The CDR3 is 17 amino acids. Trimming cost V 5 bases and J 1 base, with 20 bases left between them. CDR3 amino acids: CASSASLDPPWNTEAFF. In DNA, the CDR3 is TGTGCCAGTAGTGCCTCTTTGGATCCGCCCTGGAACACTGAAGCTTTCTTT.

This clonotype was detected ten times or more. The rearrangement uses TRBV6-1 and TRBJ1-3; no firm D call. The CDR3 extends over 14 amino acids. CDR1 MNHNS and CDR2 SASEGT come from the germline V gene. With 7 bases removed from V and 2 bases from J, the gap between germline ends came to 12 bases. The CDR3 sequence: CASKTRAAGNTIYF. Written as DNA, the CDR3 is TGTGCCAGCAAGACCCGGGCCGCTGGAAACACCATATATTTT.

This clonotype was counted at least ten times. The chain couples TRBV2 to TRBJ1-1; D is possibly TRBD1 (6 bases). V lost 8 bases and J lost 3, with 19 bases in between. There are 15 residues in the CDR3. Per germline, CDR1 SNHLY and CDR2 FYNNEI. The CDR3 DNA follows: TGTGCCAGCCGCCCTGCCCGAGGGGGTTACACTGAAGCTTTCTTT. This translates into CASRPARGGYTEAFF.

The chain combines TRBV2 with TRBJ1-2; 9 nucleotides align to TRBD1. The ends lost 5 bases at V and 6 bases at J; junction bases unmatched: 4. Germline-derived CDR1 and CDR2 are SNHLY and FYNNEI. The CDR3 consists of 13 residues. The CDR3, as DNA: TGTGCCAGCAGTCTACAGGGGGCGAATGGCTACACCTTC. Its translation is CASSLQGANGYTF.

At least ten counts were recorded for this clonotype. J is TRBJ2-1 and V is TRBV29-1; TRBD2 might be the D (6 bases). Trimming shortened V by 7 bases and J by 0 bases, and 22 bases separated the two germline ends. The germline gives CDR1 SQVTM, CDR2 ANQGSEA. The CDR3 loop spans 17 amino acids. The CDR3 is CSADGVKGRDSYNEQFF. Here the CDR3 DNA reads TGCAGCGCTGATGGTGTGAAGGGGCGGGACTCCTACAATGAGCAGTTCTTC.

This clonotype was recorded at least ten times. The rearrangement uses TRBV6-1 and TRBJ1-1; D is uncertain. The germline V and J ends were trimmed by 6 bases and 5 bases, with 7 bases remaining between them. Germline CDR1 is MNHNS and CDR2 is SASEGT. This CDR3 is 11 amino acids long. As DNA, the CDR3 is TGTGCCAGCAGCGAGAGGACTGAAGCTTTCTTT. Encoded protein: CASSERTEAFF.

This clonotype has only a few counts. CDR3 in DNA: TGCGCCAGCAGCCAAGATATCTACAATGAGCAGTTCTTC. It encodes CASSQDIYNEQFF. The rearrangement uses TRBV4-1 and TRBJ2-1; D is undetermined. V was pared by 0 bases and J by 3 bases, with 3 bases between. The CDR3 runs to 13 residues. The germline gives CDR1 MGHRA, CDR2 YSYEKL.

This clonotype was detected many times. The rearrangement uses TRBV12-3 or TRBV12-4 and TRBJ1-3, with 7 bases aligning to TRBD1. V was pared by 3 bases and J by 4 bases, with 6 bases of the junction left unmatched. The CDR3 length is 15 residues. The CDR3 loop reads CASSLRWTGGNTIYF. The CDR3 DNA is TGTGCCAGCAGTTTGAGGTGGACAGGCGGAAACACCATATATTTT.

This clonotype was counted at least ten times. The V gene is TRBV11-3, the J gene TRBJ2-3, with TRBD2 identical over 10 bases. Germline-derived CDR1 and CDR2 are SGHNT and YENEEA. The CDR3 runs 17 residues. V was clipped by 5 bases and J by 0 bases; unmatched bases: 8. In DNA form, the CDR3 reads TGTGCCAGCAGCCCTTACACTAGCGGGGAGAGCACAGATACGCAGTATTTT. It yields the protein CASSPYTSGESTDTQYF.

A note on this clonotype: A much larger clone differs from this one at a single base, so this may be a read error. The rearrangement joins TRBV24-1 to TRBJ2-1, with D perhaps TRBD2 (5 bases). Germline values: CDR1 KGHDR, CDR2 SFDVKD. The ends were cut back, 4 bases at V and 6 bases at J, with 15 bases in the middle. The CDR3 has 15 amino acids. This CDR3 reads CATSDRRLGLNEQFF. CDR3 DNA: TGTGCCACCAGTGACCGGCGTCTTGGACTCAATGAGCAGTTCTTC.